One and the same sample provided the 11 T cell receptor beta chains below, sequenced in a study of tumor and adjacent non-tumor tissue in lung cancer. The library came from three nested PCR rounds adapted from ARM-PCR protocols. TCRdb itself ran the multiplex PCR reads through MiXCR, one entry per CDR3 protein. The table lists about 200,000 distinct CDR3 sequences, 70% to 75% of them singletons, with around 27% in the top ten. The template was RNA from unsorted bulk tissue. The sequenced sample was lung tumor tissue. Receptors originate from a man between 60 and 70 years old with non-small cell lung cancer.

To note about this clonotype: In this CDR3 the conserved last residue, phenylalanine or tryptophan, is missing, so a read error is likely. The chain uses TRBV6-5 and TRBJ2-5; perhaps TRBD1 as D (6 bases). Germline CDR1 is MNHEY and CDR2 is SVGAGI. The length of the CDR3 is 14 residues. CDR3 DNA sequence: TGTGTCAGTAGTGATAACGGGACCGAGGGGGCCCAGTACTTA. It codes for CVSSDNGTEGAQYL.

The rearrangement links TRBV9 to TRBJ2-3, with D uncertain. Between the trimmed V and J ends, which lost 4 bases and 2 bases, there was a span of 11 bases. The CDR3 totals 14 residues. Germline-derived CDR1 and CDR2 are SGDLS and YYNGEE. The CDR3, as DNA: TGTGCCAGCAGCCCGCGTGGGTTCACAGATACGCAGTATTTT. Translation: CASSPRGFTDTQYF.

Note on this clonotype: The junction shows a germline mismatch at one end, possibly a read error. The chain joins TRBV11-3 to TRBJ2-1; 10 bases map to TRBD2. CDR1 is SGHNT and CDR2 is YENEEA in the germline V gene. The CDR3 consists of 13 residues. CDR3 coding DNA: TGTGCCAGCAACCCCTCTAGCGGGAGATCGCGAGTCTTC. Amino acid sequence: CASNPSSGRSRVF.

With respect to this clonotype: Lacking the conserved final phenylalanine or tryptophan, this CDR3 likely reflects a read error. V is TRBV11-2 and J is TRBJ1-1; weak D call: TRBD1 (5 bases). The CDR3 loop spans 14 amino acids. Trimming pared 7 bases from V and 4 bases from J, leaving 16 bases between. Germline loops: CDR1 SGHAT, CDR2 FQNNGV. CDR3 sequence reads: CASTSGTLITEAFV. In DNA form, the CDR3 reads TGTGCCAGCACGTCCGGGACGTTGATCACTGAAGCTTTCGTT.

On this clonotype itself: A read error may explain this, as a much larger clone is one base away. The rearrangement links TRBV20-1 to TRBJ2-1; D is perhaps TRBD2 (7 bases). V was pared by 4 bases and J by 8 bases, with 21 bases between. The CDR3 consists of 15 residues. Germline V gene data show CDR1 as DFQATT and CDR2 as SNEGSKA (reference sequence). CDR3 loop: CSAKLLGGGLDEQFF. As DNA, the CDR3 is TGCAGTGCTAAACTTCTAGGGGGGGGGCTCGATGAGCAGTTCTTC.

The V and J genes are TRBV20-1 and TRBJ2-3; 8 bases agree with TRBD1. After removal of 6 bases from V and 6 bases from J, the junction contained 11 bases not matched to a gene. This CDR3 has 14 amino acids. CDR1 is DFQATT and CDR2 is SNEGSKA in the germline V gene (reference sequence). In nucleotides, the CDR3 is TGCAGTGCCAATGTCCAGGGGGCTACTGATACGCAGTATTTT. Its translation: CSANVQGATDTQYF.

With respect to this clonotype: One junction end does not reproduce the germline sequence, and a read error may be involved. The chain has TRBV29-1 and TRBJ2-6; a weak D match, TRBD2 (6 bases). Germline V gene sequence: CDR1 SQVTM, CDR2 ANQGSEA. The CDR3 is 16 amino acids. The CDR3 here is CNVEDRGRSGANVLTF. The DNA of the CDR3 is TGCAACGTTGAAGATCGGGGGAGATCTGGGGCCAACGTCCTGACTTTC.

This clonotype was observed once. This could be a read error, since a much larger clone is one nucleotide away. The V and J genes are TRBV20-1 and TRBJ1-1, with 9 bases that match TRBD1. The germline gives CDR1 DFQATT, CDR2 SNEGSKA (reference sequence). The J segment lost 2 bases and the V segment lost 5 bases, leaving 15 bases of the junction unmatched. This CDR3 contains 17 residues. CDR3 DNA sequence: TGCAGTGCTCCCCAGTGGGAACAGGGGGCTCCCAACACTGAAGCTTTCTTT. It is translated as CSAPQWEQGAPNTEAFF.

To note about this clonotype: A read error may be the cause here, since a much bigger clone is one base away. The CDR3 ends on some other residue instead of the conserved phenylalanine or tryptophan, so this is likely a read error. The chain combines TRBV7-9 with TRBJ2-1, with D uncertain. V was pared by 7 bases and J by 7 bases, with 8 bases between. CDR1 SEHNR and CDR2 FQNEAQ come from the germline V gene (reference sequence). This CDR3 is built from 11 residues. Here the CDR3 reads CASTLVNEQFL. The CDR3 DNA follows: TGTGCCAGCACCCTAGTAAATGAGCAGTTCTTA.

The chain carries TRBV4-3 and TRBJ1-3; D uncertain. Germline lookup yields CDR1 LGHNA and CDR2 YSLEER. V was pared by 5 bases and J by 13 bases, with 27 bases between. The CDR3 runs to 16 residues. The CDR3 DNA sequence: TGCGCCAGCAGCGACCGGGCGCGTGGCTCTGGAATCACTATATATTTT. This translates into CASSDRARGSGITIYF.

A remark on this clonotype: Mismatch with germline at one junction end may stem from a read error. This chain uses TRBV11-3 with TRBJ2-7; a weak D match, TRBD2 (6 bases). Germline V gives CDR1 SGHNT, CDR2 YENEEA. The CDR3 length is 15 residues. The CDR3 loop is CASRAASVGAYEHYF. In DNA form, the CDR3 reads TGTGCCAGCCGCGCCGCTAGCGTCGGTGCCTACGAGCATTACTTC.